The 6 T cell receptor beta chains listed next were all sequenced from one sample in a study of long-term antiretroviral therapy in people with HIV. Investigators performed immunoSEQ version v3.0 at survey level. Sequenced by immunoSEQ multiplex PCR; TCRdb stores in-frame clones only, minus some. The table records about 25,000 clones, about 88% of them present only once. The sample consisted of unsorted PBMCs, taken 1.9 years after starting antiretroviral therapy. Source of these receptors: a woman in her thirties with HIV.

The chain uses TRBV30 and TRBJ2-3; the match to TRBD1 covers 7 bases. The CDR3 consists of 13 residues. Germline CDR1 reads GTSNPN; CDR2 reads SVGIG (reference sequence). Germline trimming cut 8 bases from V and 0 bases from J; bases unmatched to any gene: 5. As DNA, the CDR3 is TGTGCCAGCAACAGGGGAAGCACAGATACGCAGTATTTT. This codes for CASNRGSTDTQYF.

This sequence joins TRBV9 and TRBJ1-2; a possible D gene is TRBD1 (6 bases). The germline V gene encodes CDR1 SGDLS and CDR2 YYNGEE. The CDR3 has 11 residues. The ends were cut back, 0 bases at V and 14 bases at J, with 11 bases in the middle. The CDR3 reads CASSVGGARTF. The CDR3 DNA sequence: TGTGCCAGCAGCGTAGGGGGGGCAAGGACCTTC. The variable domain in full, completed from reference TRBV9 and TRBJ1-2, reads DSGVTQTPKHLITATGQRVTLRCSPRSGDLSVYWYQQSLDQGLQFLIQYYNGEERAKGNILERFSAQQFPDLHSELNLSSLELGDSALYFCASSVGGARTFGSGTRLTVV.

This chain uses TRBV6-5 with TRBJ1-2, with D tentatively TRBD1 (6 bases). Germline CDR1 reads MNHEY; CDR2 reads SVGAGI. The CDR3 loop spans 15 amino acids. Trimming stripped 2 bases from V and 4 bases from J, with 14 bases between. The DNA of the CDR3 is TGTGCCAGCAGTTACGGGCAGGGGAATAGCTATGGCTACACCTTC. Translation gives CASSYGQGNSYGYTF.

This chain links TRBV11-2 with TRBJ1-2, with 7 bases fitting TRBD1. The CDR3 runs to 17 residues. V dropped 4 bases and J dropped 4; count of bases not matched to a gene: 15. CDR1 is SGHAT, CDR2 FQNNGV, per germline. The CDR3 spells CASSSIRQGINLYGYTF. Written as DNA, the CDR3 is TGTGCCAGCAGCTCAATCCGACAGGGAATAAATCTCTATGGCTACACCTTC. The full variable domain, its missing parts supplied by reference TRBV11-2 and TRBJ1-2, is EAGVAQSPRYKIIEKRQSVAFWCNPISGHATLYWYQQILGQGPKLLIQFQNNGVVDDSQLPKDRFSAERLKGVDSTLKIQPAKLEDSAVYLCASSSIRQGINLYGYTFGSGTRLTVV.

As concerns this clone: The sample contains more than one DNA sequence encoding this CDR3. This chain connects TRBV7-2 to TRBJ1-2; D not certain. CDR3 length: 12 residues. Trimming cost V 5 bases and J 6 bases, with 10 bases left between them. The germline CDR1 and CDR2 sequences are SGHTA and FQGNSA. The CDR3 loop is CASSPRTDGYTF. The CDR3 DNA sequence: TGTGCCAGCAGCCCGCGGACGGATGGCTACACCTTC.

The genes are TRBV18 and TRBJ1-1; D is ambiguous. CDR1 and CDR2 from the germline V gene are KGHSH and LQKENI. V was pared by 4 bases and J by 0 bases, with 12 bases between. This CDR3 has 15 residues. In DNA form, the CDR3 reads TGTGCCAGCTCACAAAGGACGGGCATGAACACTGAAGCTTTCTTT. Amino acid sequence: CASSQRTGMNTEAFF.